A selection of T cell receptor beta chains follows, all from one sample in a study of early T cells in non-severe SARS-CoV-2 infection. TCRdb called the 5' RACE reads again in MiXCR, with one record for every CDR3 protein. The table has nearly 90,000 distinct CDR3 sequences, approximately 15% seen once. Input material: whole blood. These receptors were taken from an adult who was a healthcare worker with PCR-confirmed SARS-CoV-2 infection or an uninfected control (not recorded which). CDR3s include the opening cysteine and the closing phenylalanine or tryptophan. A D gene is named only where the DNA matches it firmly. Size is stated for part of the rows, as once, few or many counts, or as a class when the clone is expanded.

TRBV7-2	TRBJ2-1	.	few	CASSQPGTLSREQFF	TGTGCCAGCAGCCAGCCCGGGACTCTCTCTCGCGAGCAGTTCTTC
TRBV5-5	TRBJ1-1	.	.	CASSLGIVGETEAFF	TGTGCCAGCAGCTTGGGGATCGTCGGGGAGACTGAAGCTTTCTTT
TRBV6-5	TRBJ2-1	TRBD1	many	CASSPRGWSSYNEQFF	TGTGCCAGCAGTCCCAGGGGGTGGTCCTCCTACAATGAGCAGTTCTTC
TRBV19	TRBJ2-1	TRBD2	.	CASSPGGPHEQFF	TGTGCCAGTAGCCCGGGAGGCCCCCATGAGCAGTTCTTC
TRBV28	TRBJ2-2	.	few	CASKQGGTGELFF	TGTGCCAGCAAACAGGGCGGCACCGGGGAGCTGTTTTTT
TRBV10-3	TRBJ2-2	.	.	CAISENTGELFF	TGTGCCATCAGTGAGAACACCGGGGAGCTGTTTTTT
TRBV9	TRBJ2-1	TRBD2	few	CASSVELADSYNEQFF	TGTGCCAGCAGCGTCGAACTAGCGGATTCCTACAATGAGCAGTTCTTC
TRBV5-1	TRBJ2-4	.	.	CASSLGQTQNIQYF	TGCGCCAGCAGCTTGGGACAGACCCAAAACATTCAGTACTTC
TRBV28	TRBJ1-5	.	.	CASSSQIIQPQHF	TGTGCCAGCAGTTCTCAAATCATTCAGCCCCAGCATTTT
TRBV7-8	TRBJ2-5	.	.	CASALWDTQETQYF	TGTGCCAGCGCTTTATGGGACACCCAAGAGACCCAGTACTTC
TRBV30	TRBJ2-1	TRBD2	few	CAWSPRGLVGGGEQFF	TGTGCCTGGAGTCCACGCGGACTAGTCGGGGGGGGCGAGCAGTTCTTC
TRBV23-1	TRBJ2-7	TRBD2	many	CASGNPAGTSGTSAYEQYF	TGCGCCAGCGGAAACCCCGCCGGGACTAGCGGGACCTCGGCCTACGAGCAGTACTTC
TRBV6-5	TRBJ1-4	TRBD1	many	CASSRQGAEKLFF	TGTGCCAGCAGTCGACAGGGCGCAGAAAAACTGTTTTTT
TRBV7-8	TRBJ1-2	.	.	CASSLQGRDGYTF	TGTGCCAGCAGCTTACAGGGGAGGGATGGCTACACCTTC
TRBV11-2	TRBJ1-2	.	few	CASSRGHELNYGYTF	TGTGCCAGCAGCCGTGGGCATGAACTCAACTATGGCTACACCTTC
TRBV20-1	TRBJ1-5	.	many	CSARGGEVQPQHF	TGCAGTGCCCGAGGGGGGGAGGTTCAGCCCCAGCATTTT
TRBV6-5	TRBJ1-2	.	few	CASWSGRPYYGYTF	TGTGCCAGCTGGAGCGGCCGTCCATACTATGGCTACACCTTC
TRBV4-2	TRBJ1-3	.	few	CASSQGQPGNTIYF	TGTGCCAGCAGCCAGGGACAACCTGGAAACACCATATATTTT
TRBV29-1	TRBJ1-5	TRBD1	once	CSVGRGRDQPQHF	TGCAGCGTTGGTAGGGGGCGAGATCAGCCCCAGCATTTT
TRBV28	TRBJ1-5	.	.	CASLEAGNQPQHF	TGTGCCAGCCTTGAAGCTGGCAATCAGCCCCAGCATTTT
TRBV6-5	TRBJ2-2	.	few	CASTPGGSNTGELFF	TGTGCCAGCACCCCCGGCGGGTCAAACACCGGGGAGCTGTTTTTT
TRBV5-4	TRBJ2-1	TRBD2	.	CASSLPTSGSVGEQFF	TGTGCCAGCAGCCTTCCGACTAGCGGGAGCGTCGGTGAGCAGTTCTTC
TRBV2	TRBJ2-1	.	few	CASNTNEQFF	TGTGCCAGCAACACGAATGAGCAGTTCTTC
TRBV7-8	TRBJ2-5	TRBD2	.	CASSPSPGGTAGGVQETQYF	TGTGCCAGCAGCCCGAGTCCAGGGGGGACGGCGGGAGGGGTCCAAGAGACCCAGTACTTC
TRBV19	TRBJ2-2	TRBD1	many	CASRLGGQGSTGELFF	TGTGCCAGTCGGTTGGGCGGACAGGGAAGCACCGGGGAGCTGTTTTTT
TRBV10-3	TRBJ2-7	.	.	CAISEFNYEQYF	TGTGCCATCAGTGAGTTTAACTACGAGCAGTACTTC
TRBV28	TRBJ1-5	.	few	CASSEGAQPQHF	TGTGCCAGCAGTGAAGGGGCTCAGCCCCAGCATTTT
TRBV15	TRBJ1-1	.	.	CATSRARTGNTEAFF	TGTGCCACCAGCAGAGCCCGGACTGGGAACACTGAAGCTTTCTTT
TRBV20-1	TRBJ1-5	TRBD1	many	CSAIGDSVGQVSNQPQHF	TGCAGTGCTATTGGGGACTCCGTGGGACAGGTTAGCAATCAGCCCCAGCATTTT
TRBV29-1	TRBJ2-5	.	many	CSAWGRLAQTQYF	TGCAGCGCTTGGGGCAGGTTGGCGCAGACCCAGTACTTC
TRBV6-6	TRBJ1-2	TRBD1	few	CASSYSTGAASYGYTF	TGTGCCAGCAGTTACTCCACAGGGGCTGCATCCTATGGCTACACCTTC
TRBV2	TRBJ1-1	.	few	CARSTGPNTEAFF	TGTGCCAGATCTACCGGGCCGAACACTGAAGCTTTCTTT
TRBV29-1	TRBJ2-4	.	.	CSAHQGTKNIQYF	TGCAGCGCCCACCAGGGGACCAAAAACATTCAGTACTTC
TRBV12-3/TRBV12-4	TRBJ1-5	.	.	CASSSGNSNQPQHF	TGTGCCAGCAGTTCGGGGAATAGCAATCAGCCCCAGCATTTT
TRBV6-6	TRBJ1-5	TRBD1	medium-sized	CAAWDSLNQPQHF	TGTGCCGCATGGGACAGTTTAAATCAGCCCCAGCATTTT
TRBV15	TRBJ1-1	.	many	CATSRGWRTEAFF	TGTGCCACCAGCAGGGGCTGGCGTACTGAAGCTTTCTTT
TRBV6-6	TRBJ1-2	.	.	CTSSQSSNYGYTF	TGTACCAGCAGCCAGAGTTCTAACTATGGCTACACCTTC
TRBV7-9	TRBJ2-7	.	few	CASSSRTTEREQYF	TGTGCCAGCAGCTCTAGAACGACTGAGAGGGAGCAGTACTTC
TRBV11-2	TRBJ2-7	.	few	CASSPHLGRGSYEQYF	TGTGCCAGCAGCCCCCACCTGGGGCGGGGTTCCTACGAGCAGTACTTC
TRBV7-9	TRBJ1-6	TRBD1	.	CASSLLRDRGNPTYNSPLHF	TGTGCCAGCAGCTTACTCCGGGACAGGGGGAACCCCACGTATAATTCACCCCTCCACTTT
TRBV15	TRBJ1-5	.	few	CATSPFGEGFNQPQHF	TGTGCCACCAGCCCCTTCGGGGAAGGCTTCAATCAGCCCCAGCATTTT